This is a list of T cell receptor beta chains from one sample in a study of blood T cells in healthy people across ages. TCRdb recomputed calls from the 5' RACE reads with MiXCR, one row per CDR3 protein. The data show about a million distinct CDR3 sequences, 51% seen once. Material: blood. These receptors all come from a woman aged 60-70 years in good health. Each CDR3 is given with its conserved first and last residue. A D gene is named only where the DNA matches it firmly. Some rows mark clone size as missing; the rest say once, few, many or name a class of expanded clone.

D	V	J	size	CDR3	DNA
NA	TRBV12-3/TRBV12-4	TRBJ1-6	NA	CASSYNRVNSPLHF	TGTGCCAGCAGTTACAACAGGGTCAATTCACCCCTCCACTTT
TRBD2	TRBV29-1	TRBJ2-1	NA	CSVELASGRTSREQFF	TGCAGCGTTGAATTGGCTAGCGGGAGAACTTCTCGGGAGCAGTTCTTC
NA	TRBV7-2	TRBJ1-2	NA	CASRLDTSNYGYTF	TGTGCCAGCAGATTGGACACGTCTAACTATGGCTACACCTTC
NA	TRBV3-1	TRBJ2-1	NA	CASSQGFDAFLDEQFF	TGTGCCAGCAGCCAGGGGTTCGACGCCTTTTTGGATGAGCAGTTCTTC
NA	TRBV5-5	TRBJ2-4	NA	CASSWSGTNTNEQYF	TGTGCCAGCAGCTGGTCCGGGACCAACACCAATGAGCAGTATTTC
NA	TRBV29-1	TRBJ2-7	NA	CSVEAAYEQYF	TGCAGCGTTGAAGCGGCCTACGAGCAGTACTTC
NA	TRBV12-3/TRBV12-4	TRBJ2-7	NA	CASTGRPLEPQYF	TGTGCCAGCACCGGGAGACCCCTCGAACCCCAGTACTTC
NA	TRBV12-3/TRBV12-4	TRBJ2-1	NA	CASSFLDKVYNEQFF	TGTGCCAGCAGTTTTTTGGATAAGGTCTACAATGAGCAGTTCTTC
NA	TRBV20-1	TRBJ2-7	many	CSVGGVGYEQYF	TGCAGCGTTGGTGGGGTTGGCTACGAGCAGTACTTC
TRBD1	TRBV29-1	TRBJ2-7	NA	CSFYGSRQGGYEQYF	TGCAGCTTCTACGGTAGTAGACAGGGGGGTTACGAGCAGTACTTC
TRBD2	TRBV7-2	TRBJ2-5	NA	CASSSSGRAQGTQYF	TGTGCCAGCAGCTCTAGCGGGAGGGCTCAAGGGACCCAGTACTTC
TRBD2	TRBV7-3	TRBJ2-5	NA	CASSLSNSGTEQYF	TGTGCCAGCAGCTTATCCAATAGCGGGACTGAGCAGTACTTC
NA	TRBV24-1	TRBJ2-2	once	CATSGRNTGELFF	TGTGCCACCAGTGGCAGGAACACCGGGGAGCTGTTTTTT
TRBD1	TRBV27	TRBJ2-7	few	CASRQGPSVGYEQYF	TGTGCCAGCAGACAGGGGCCTAGTGTTGGCTACGAGCAGTACTTC
TRBD1	TRBV20-1	TRBJ1-2	NA	CSARDPTAGGGYTF	TGCAGTGCTAGAGACCCCACGGCAGGGGGCGGCTACACCTTC
NA	TRBV3-1	TRBJ2-1	few	CASSQERISSYNEQFF	TGTGCCAGCAGCCAAGAAAGAATCAGCTCCTACAATGAGCAGTTCTTC
TRBD2	TRBV20-1	TRBJ2-5	NA	CSASRLAGISETQYF	TGCAGTGCTAGTAGGCTAGCGGGAATTAGTGAGACCCAGTACTTC
TRBD2	TRBV5-1	TRBJ2-1	NA	CASSSTQVAGQQFF	TGCGCCAGCAGCTCCACCCAAGTAGCGGGACAGCAGTTCTTC
NA	TRBV7-2	TRBJ1-6	NA	CASSLDTRGNSPLHF	TGTGCCAGCAGCTTGGACACACGAGGGAATTCACCCCTCCACTTT